These 20 T cell receptor beta chains were sequenced from one sample in a study of T-cell memory formation after mild COVID-19. A single record per CDR3 protein comes from TCRdb applying MiXCR to the 5' RACE reads. The sample records about 320,000 distinct CDR3 sequences, roughly 13% being singletons. The sequencing sample was made of PBMCs or a T cell subset sorted from them (not recorded which). Receptor source: a man between 18 and 35 years old who had mild COVID-19 (a few samples of this study predate the infection). Cell type and time point are not known.

This clonotype was seen more than once but under ten times. V gene TRBV4-2 combines with J gene TRBJ2-3; 7 bases are shared with TRBD2. CDR1 is LGHNA, CDR2 YNFKEQ, per germline. The CDR3 has 18 amino acids. V was pared by 0 bases and J by 4 bases, with 13 bases of the junction left unmatched. Written as DNA, the CDR3 is TGTGCCAGCAGCCAAGAGCCCCGAGGAGCGGGGAGATCAGATACGCAGTATTTT. Its translation: CASSQEPRGAGRSDTQYF.

This chain links TRBV4-1 with TRBJ1-1, with no clear D. The CDR3 extends over 14 amino acids. CDR1 and CDR2 from the germline V gene are MGHRA and YSYEKL. Trimming left V 3 bases short and J 0 bases short, with 8 bases between. The CDR3 sequence is CASSQTTLNTEAFF. The CDR3 nucleotides read TGCGCCAGCAGCCAGACAACTTTGAACACTGAAGCTTTCTTT.

This clonotype was detected a few times. The chain has TRBV5-1 and TRBJ2-1; TRBD2 matches at 8 bases. The CDR3 is 16 amino acids. CDR1 is SGHRS, CDR2 YFSETQ, per germline. The V and J ends lost 0 bases and 3 bases, in that order; junction bases with no gene match: 5. Here the CDR3 DNA reads TGCGCCAGCAGCTTGGATCGGGGGGGTCTCTACAATGAGCAGTTCTTC. Its translation is CASSLDRGGLYNEQFF.

Only a few counts were recorded for this clonotype. The CDR3 region is CSVLRWSAEAFF. The CDR3 DNA reads TGCAGCGTCCTCCGGTGGAGCGCTGAAGCTTTCTTT. The gene calls are TRBV29-1 and TRBJ1-1; no clear D. The V end lost 6 bases, the J end lost 6 bases, and 14 bases lay between the germline ends. Germline CDR1 is SQVTM and CDR2 is ANQGSEA. This CDR3 spans 12 amino acids.

This clonotype occurred many times. DNA of the CDR3: TGTGCCAGCAGCCCGACAGGGGGAGATTCACCCCTCCACTTT. Its translation is CASSPTGGDSPLHF. The V and J genes are TRBV5-4 and TRBJ1-6, with 9 bases lining up with TRBD1. V lost 4 bases and J lost 8; bases outside the gene matches: 4. The CDR3 totals 14 residues. Looked up from germline, CDR1 is SGHNT and CDR2 is YYREEE (reference sequence). Full variable domain (outside the CDR3, taken from reference TRBV5-4 and TRBJ1-6): ETGVTQSPTHLIKTRGQQVTLRCSSQSGHNTVSWYQQALGQGPQFIFQYYREEENGRGNFPPRFSGLQFPNYSSELNVNALELDDSALYLCASSPTGGDSPLHFGNGTRLTVT.

This clonotype has more than one count but fewer than ten. The chain links TRBV7-9 to TRBJ2-1; D possibly corresponds to TRBD1 (5 bases). Germline V gene lookup returns CDR1 SEHNR and CDR2 FQNEAQ (reference sequence). V gave up 2 bases and J gave up 8 bases, with 16 bases separating them. The CDR3 has 15 amino acids. DNA of the CDR3: TGTGCCAGCAGCTTATTTAACAGGTATCACTATGAGCAGTTCTTC. Its protein is CASSLFNRYHYEQFF. Full variable domain (rest looked up from reference TRBV7-9 and TRBJ2-1): DTGVSQNPRHKITKRGQNVTFRCDPISEHNRLYWYRQTLGQGPEFLTYFQNEAQLEKSRLLSDRFSAERPKGSFSTLEIQRTEQGDSAMYLCASSLFNRYHYEQFFGPGTRLTVL.

This clonotype was observed at least ten times. The chain carries TRBV11-2 and TRBJ1-4; D remains unclear. Germline CDR1 SGHAT, CDR2 FQNNGV. Trimming removed 1 base at V and 8 bases at J, with 8 bases between. This CDR3 has 13 amino acids. The CDR3 sequence is CASSLVGGEKLFF. For the CDR3, the DNA is TGTGCCAGCAGCTTAGTGGGCGGGGAAAAACTGTTTTTT.

In its sample, this clonotype was seen a few times. The chain uses TRBV7-9 and TRBJ2-3; D may be TRBD1 (6 bases). Germline assignment: CDR1 SEHNR and CDR2 FQNEAQ (reference sequence). V lost 4 bases, J lost 0 bases, and 14 bases lay in between. The CDR3 sequence is 16 residues long. CDR3 DNA: TGTGCCAGCAGCTATTCCGGGACACCAAGCACAGATACGCAGTATTTT. It codes for CASSYSGTPSTDTQYF.

The chain links TRBV20-1 to TRBJ1-5, with D hard to call. With 1 base removed from V and 5 bases from J, the gap between germline ends came to 9 bases. Germline-derived CDR1 and CDR2 are DFQATT and SNEGSKA (reference sequence). The CDR3 sequence is 13 residues long. The CDR3 protein is CSARADTDQPQHF. CDR3 coding DNA: TGCAGTGCTAGAGCAGACACCGATCAGCCCCAGCATTTT.

The sample holds many counts of this clonotype. V gene TRBV6-5 combines with J gene TRBJ2-2, with D possibly called TRBD1 or TRBD2 (6 bases each). The germline gives CDR1 MNHEY, CDR2 SVGAGI. The CDR3 has 16 amino acids. V gave up 7 bases and J gave up 3 bases, with 18 bases separating them. In nucleotides, the CDR3 is TGTGCCAGCACTGGCCTCGGGGGCGACGACACCGGGGAGCTGTTTTTT. It yields the protein CASTGLGGDDTGELFF.

This clonotype was found many times. J is TRBJ1-6 and V is TRBV4-2; TRBD1 agrees at 11 bases. Germline CDR1 LGHNA, CDR2 YNFKEQ. The CDR3 totals 16 residues. The ends lost 0 bases at V and 9 bases at J; junction bases unmatched: 4. CDR3 amino acids: CASSQDRGTGGSPLHF. The CDR3 DNA reads TGTGCCAGCAGCCAAGATCGGGGGACAGGGGGTTCACCCCTCCACTTT.

In its sample, this clonotype was seen a few times. The chain combines TRBV30 with TRBJ2-1, with 11 nucleotides matching TRBD2. The V gene end was trimmed by 0 bases and the J gene end by 5 bases; junction bases not matched to a gene: 6. Germline lookup yields CDR1 GTSNPN and CDR2 SVGIG (reference sequence). This CDR3 comprises 16 residues. The CDR3 reads CAWSVGASGGNNEQFF. The CDR3 DNA follows: TGTGCCTGGAGTGTAGGCGCTAGCGGGGGGAACAATGAGCAGTTCTTC. The full variable domain, in which reference TRBV30 and TRBJ2-1 provide the parts outside the CDR3, is SQTIHQWPATLVQPVGSPLSLECTVEGTSNPNLYWYRQAAGRGLQLLFYSVGIGQISSEVPQNLSASRPQDRQFILSSKKLLLSDSGFYLCAWSVGASGGNNEQFFGPGTRLTVL.

This clonotype occurred a few times. The genes are TRBV4-3 and TRBJ2-2, with 7 bases matching TRBD2. The germline CDR1 and CDR2 sequences are LGHNA and YSLEER. The CDR3 contains 15 residues. Losses at the gene ends were 5 bases for V and 3 bases for J; bases not matched to a gene: 6. The CDR3 loop reads CASSGGGLDTGELFF. The CDR3 bases are TGCGCCAGCAGCGGGGGAGGGTTGGACACCGGGGAGCTGTTTTTT.

This clonotype has a count of ten or more. This chain uses TRBV6-5 with TRBJ2-3; 12 positions agree with TRBD2. The CDR3 loop spans 17 amino acids. With V trimmed by 6 bases and J by 0 bases, 7 bases remained unmatched. Germline CDR1 MNHEY, CDR2 SVGAGI. This CDR3 is CASRRLAGARSTDTQYF. The CDR3 region has the DNA TGTGCCAGCAGACGACTAGCGGGGGCGCGGAGCACAGATACGCAGTATTTT.

The sample holds a few counts of this clonotype. The chain combines TRBV4-3 with TRBJ1-6; unclear D gene. This CDR3 is built from 15 residues. Germline values: CDR1 LGHNA, CDR2 YSLEER. V lost 2 bases, J lost 7 bases, and 12 bases lay in between. In DNA form, the CDR3 reads TGCGCCAGCAGCCAACTAGGGCCCGGGAATTCACCCCTCCACTTT. Residues: CASSQLGPGNSPLHF.

This clonotype occurred many times. The V and J genes are TRBV7-2 and TRBJ2-2; perhaps TRBD2 as D (6 bases). Germline V gives CDR1 SGHTA, CDR2 FQGNSA. V lost 5 bases and J 3 bases, leaving 10 bases between the germline ends. This CDR3 region has 14 residues. CDR3 residues: CASSNRRDTGELFF. The CDR3 coding sequence is TGTGCCAGCAGCAATCGGAGGGACACCGGGGAGCTGTTTTTT.

This clonotype came up a few times. The genes are TRBV7-2 and TRBJ2-5, with 7 bases that match TRBD1. CDR1 is SGHTA, CDR2 FQGNSA, per germline. The CDR3 contains 16 residues. J was trimmed by 7 bases and V by 5 bases; bases with no gene match: 16. The CDR3 coding sequence is TGTGCCAGCAGCCTCCAGGGGGAGCCAGGGTATGGGACCCAGTACTTC. As protein: CASSLQGEPGYGTQYF.

The chain has TRBV7-6 and TRBJ2-7; D gene uncertain. Trimming cost V 5 bases and J 0 bases, with 11 bases left between them. The CDR3 is 14 amino acids. Germline V gene sequence: CDR1 SGHVS, CDR2 FNYEAQ. CDR3 region: CASSRYSSSYEQYV. The CDR3 DNA reads as TGTGCCAGCAGCCGTTATTCGAGCTCCTACGAGCAGTACGTC.

In its sample, this clonotype was seen a few times. The DNA for the CDR3 is TGTGCCAGCAGCCCCTGGACTAGCGGGGGGCTGGATGAGCAGTTCTTC. As protein: CASSPWTSGGLDEQFF. The chain is built from TRBV7-8 and TRBJ2-1; 14 bases align to TRBD2. This CDR3 spans 16 amino acids. Germline trimming cut 5 bases from V and 8 bases from J; bases unmatched to any gene: 8. From germline, CDR1 is SGHVS and CDR2 FQNEAQ.

This clonotype was counted a few times. The V gene is TRBV2, the J gene TRBJ2-3; 8 bases map to TRBD2. The CDR3 length is 15 residues. V lost 5 bases and J lost 0; bases outside the gene matches: 4. Per germline, CDR1 SNHLY and CDR2 FYNNEI. This CDR3 is CASSIAGSSTDTQYF. The CDR3 DNA is TGTGCCAGCAGTATAGCGGGGAGCAGCACAGATACGCAGTATTTT. The whole variable domain, filled in from reference TRBV2 and TRBJ2-3, reads EPEVTQTPSHQVTQMGQEVILRCVPISNHLYFYWYRQILGQKVEFLVSFYNNEISEKSEIFDDQFSVERPDGSNFTLKIRSTKLEDSAMYFCASSIAGSSTDTQYFGPGTRLTVL.